The rows below give T cell receptor beta chains drawn from one sample of a study of blood T cells in healthy people across ages. TCRdb ran MiXCR on the 5' RACE reads and lists one entry per CDR3 protein. Of around 970,000 distinct CDR3 sequences listed, approximately 50% were seen once; the top ten hold roughly a fifth. The source material was blood. The receptors stem from a woman aged 55-70 years in good health. Each CDR3 is given without its conserved first and last residue. The D gene is left open where the match is weak.

TRBD2	TRBV12-3/TRBV12-4	TRBJ2-5	ASSPRLAGAETQY
.	TRBV6-6	TRBJ1-1	ASSAVENTEAF
.	TRBV7-2	TRBJ2-7	ASSGYRVHEQY
.	TRBV12-3/TRBV12-4	TRBJ2-7	ASSAILQSYEQY
.	TRBV7-9	TRBJ2-1	ASSPPSGTSYNEQF
TRBD1	TRBV18	TRBJ2-3	ASSPVGTGADTQY
TRBD2	TRBV27	TRBJ2-5	ASSLSNPGTSGIGQETQY
.	TRBV2	TRBJ1-5	ACGQGLSQPQH
.	TRBV15	TRBJ2-3	ATSTTQAVSQY
.	TRBV4-3	TRBJ2-3	ASSQEDLRGEHADTQY
.	TRBV14	TRBJ2-6	ASTKAVSGANVLT
.	TRBV28	TRBJ2-7	ASSPAGLLGGYEQY
.	TRBV24-1	TRBJ2-3	ATSEGVGTDTQY
.	TRBV5-1	TRBJ2-1	ASSLDTVYEEQF
.	TRBV28	TRBJ2-5	ASSFQDSRGGGTQY
.	TRBV7-2	TRBJ2-5	ASSLVPGSGETQY
.	TRBV7-9	TRBJ2-1	ASSPPVVGPSTYNEQF
TRBD1	TRBV10-3	TRBJ1-4	AIRRDRNEKLF
.	TRBV5-6	TRBJ1-2	ASSLDRSRDGYT
.	TRBV18	TRBJ2-7	ASSNRNRYSDEQY
.	TRBV15	TRBJ1-2	ATSRDGRGGNNYGYT
TRBD2	TRBV5-1	TRBJ2-3	ASSVREGTNTQY
.	TRBV20-1	TRBJ2-4	SANGVDNIQY
.	TRBV20-1	TRBJ2-3	SARREGQY
.	TRBV11-2	TRBJ2-2	ASSVQGLLDGELF
TRBD1	TRBV29-1	.	SGGSAGGNEQY
TRBD2	TRBV28	TRBJ2-1	ASSSPGGIDNEQF
TRBD1	TRBV10-3	TRBJ1-3	AISLGQGRYGNTIY
.	TRBV6-2/TRBV6-3	TRBJ2-7	ASSYSIGPGLSYEQY
.	TRBV7-2	.	ASSLLRDAFEQY
TRBD2	TRBV7-2	TRBJ2-1	ASSTGLVGVNEQF
TRBD1	TRBV29-1	TRBJ2-3	SAMKRTGVADTQY